This TCR beta chain was captured in a study of CD8+ T cells in alopecia areata. Points from the study as a whole: Mice gave a clearer picture of TCR sharing than patients did, possibly for HLA-related reasons. It was lesional scalp, especially alopecia totalis/universalis, that showed higher clonality than normal scalp.

Germline assignment: CDR1 SQVTM and CDR2 ANQGSEA. Trimming shortened V by 7 bases and J by 8 bases, and 19 bases separated the two germline ends. The CDR3 spans 13 residues. This clone appeared a few times. The antigen is unknown. TCR sequencing used cDNA made by reverse transcription of extracted RNA. Sequencing was performed with immunoSEQ multiplex PCR; in TCRdb, only in-frame clones are kept and a portion is missing. The table lists fewer than 110,000 clones, around 60% of them singletons. This clonotype originated in a human donor in good health. The sequencing input was CD4+ T cells sorted from blood. The rearrangement joins TRBV29-1 to TRBJ2-3; no clear D. CDR3 in amino acids: CSAPGPVLSTQYF. In nucleotides, the CDR3 is TGCAGCGCCCCGGGCCCTGTTCTTAGTACGCAGTATTTT.